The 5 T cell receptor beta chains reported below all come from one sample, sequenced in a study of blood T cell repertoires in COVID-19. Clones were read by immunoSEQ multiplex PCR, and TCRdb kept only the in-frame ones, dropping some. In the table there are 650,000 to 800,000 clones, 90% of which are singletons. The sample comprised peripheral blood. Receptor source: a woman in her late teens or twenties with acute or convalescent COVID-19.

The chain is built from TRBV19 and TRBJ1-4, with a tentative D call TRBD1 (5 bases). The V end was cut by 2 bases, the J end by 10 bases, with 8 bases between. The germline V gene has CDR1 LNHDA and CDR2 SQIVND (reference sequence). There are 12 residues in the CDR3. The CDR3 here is CASSIPGGKLFF. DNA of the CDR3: TGTGCCAGTAGTATACCGGGGGGAAAACTGTTTTTT.

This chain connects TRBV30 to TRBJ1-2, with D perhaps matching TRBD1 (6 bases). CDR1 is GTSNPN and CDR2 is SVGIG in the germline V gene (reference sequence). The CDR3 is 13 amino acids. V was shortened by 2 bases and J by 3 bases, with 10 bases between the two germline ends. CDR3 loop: CAWSSDRYYGYTF. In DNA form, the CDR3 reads TGTGCCTGGAGTTCCGACAGGTACTATGGCTACACCTTC.

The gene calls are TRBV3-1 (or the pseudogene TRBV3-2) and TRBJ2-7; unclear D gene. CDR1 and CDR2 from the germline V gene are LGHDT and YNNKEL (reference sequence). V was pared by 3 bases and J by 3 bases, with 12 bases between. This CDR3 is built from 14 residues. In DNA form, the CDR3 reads TGTGCCAGCAGCCAGCGTAACAGCAACTACGAGCAGTACTTC. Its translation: CASSQRNSNYEQYF.

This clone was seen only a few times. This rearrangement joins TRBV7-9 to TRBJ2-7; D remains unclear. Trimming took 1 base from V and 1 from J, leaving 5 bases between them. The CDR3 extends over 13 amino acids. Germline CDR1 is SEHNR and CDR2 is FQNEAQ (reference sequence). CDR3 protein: CASSLGLSYEQYF. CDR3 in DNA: TGTGCCAGCAGCTTAGGACTTTCCTACGAGCAGTACTTC.

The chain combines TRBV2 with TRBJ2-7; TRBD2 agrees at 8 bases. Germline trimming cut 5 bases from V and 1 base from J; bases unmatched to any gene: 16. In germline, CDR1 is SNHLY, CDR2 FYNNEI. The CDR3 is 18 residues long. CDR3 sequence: CASSLLFGGGGPSYEQYF. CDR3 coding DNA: TGTGCCAGCAGTCTGTTATTCGGGGGGGGCGGGCCTTCCTACGAGCAGTACTTC.